This TCR beta chain is drawn from a study of cytomegalovirus exposure and HLA in healthy donors. As for the study in general: There were around 100 million unique TCR beta sequences, drawn from about 180 million T cells, in an earlier analysis.

Study-level points and caveats: Several of the most significant clusters appeared, in a later analysis, to be linked to common viral pathogens. Among the CMV-associated chains, a few were confirmed in vitro as specific for CMV antigens.

The primer mix had 60 Vbeta and 13 Jbeta primers. Profiling relied on immunoSEQ multiplex PCR, and the TCRdb table lists in-frame clones only, not all of them. The sample lists some 140,000 clones, approximately 80% seen once, with about 4% in the top ten. V lost 0 bases to trimming and J lost 0 bases; unmatched junction nucleotides: 1. Germline V gives CDR1 SGDLS, CDR2 YYNGEE. The CDR3 length is 15 residues. There are a few counts of this clone. As yet, its antigen is unknown. This TCR was recovered from a middle-aged woman in good health and CMV-seronegative. V usage is TRBV9 and J usage is TRBJ2-3; TRBD2 aligns across 7 bases. Sequenced material: PBMCs. CDR3 nucleotide sequence: TGTGCCAGCAGCGTAGTGGGGGGGAGCACAGATACGCAGTATTTT. Encoded protein: CASSVVGGSTDTQYF.